This record covers a single TCR beta chain. Trimming pared 4 bases from V and 7 bases from J, leaving 11 bases between. The CDR3 spans 13 residues. The germline CDR1 and CDR2 sequences are SGHRS and YFSETQ. In the source study's methods: Quantification of nucleated cells was approximated via reference gene primer amplification. Measured with immunoSEQ multiplex PCR; TCRdb has only the in-frame clones, and not every one. For V, J and clone size, that table is used; D and trimming come from the DNA. The table lists some 110,000 clones, about 89% of them singletons. This specimen comes from a study of blood T cell repertoires in COVID-19. Study as a whole: The samples span acute and convalescent COVID-19 from the United States, Italy and Spain.

Sequenced: peripheral blood. The rearrangement joins TRBV5-1 to TRBJ2-2, with TRBD1 as a possible D gene (5 bases). The TCR comes from a man in his forties with acute or convalescent COVID-19. CDR3 nucleotides: TGCGCCAGCAGCCTTCAGGGTAACGGGGAGCTGTTTTTT. This sequence encodes CASSLQGNGELFF.